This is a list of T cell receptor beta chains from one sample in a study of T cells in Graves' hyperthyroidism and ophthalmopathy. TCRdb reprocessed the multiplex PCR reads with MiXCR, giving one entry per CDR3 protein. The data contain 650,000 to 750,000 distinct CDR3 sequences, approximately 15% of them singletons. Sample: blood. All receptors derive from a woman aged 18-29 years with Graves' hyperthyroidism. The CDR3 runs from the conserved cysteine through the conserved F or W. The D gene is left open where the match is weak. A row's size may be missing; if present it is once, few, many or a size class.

DNA: TGTGCCAGCAGCCGCCGGGCCGGGACTAGCTTCGATGAGCAGTTCTTC
CDR3: CASSRRAGTSFDEQFF
V: TRBV7-9
J: TRBJ2-1
D: TRBD2
size: few

DNA: TGTGCCAGCAGTGACAGGAGCTCCTACGAGCAGTACTTC
CDR3: CASSDRSSYEQYF
V: TRBV12-3/TRBV12-4
J: TRBJ2-7
D: .
size: many

DNA: TGTGCCAGCAGCTTAGCGGGGCGCGGGGAGACCCAGTACTTC
CDR3: CASSLAGRGETQYF
V: TRBV7-3
J: TRBJ2-5
D: .
size: many

DNA: TGTGCCAGCAGCGAAGAAGGACAGCCGTACTTC
CDR3: CASSEEGQPYF
V: TRBV7-9
J: TRBJ2-7
D: .
size: .

DNA: TGCGCCAGCAGCTTGGTATCCGGTCCCGGAAACACCATATATTTT
CDR3: CASSLVSGPGNTIYF
V: TRBV5-1
J: TRBJ1-3
D: .
size: .

DNA: TGCGCCAGCAGCTTGGGGGACAGGGTTTTTACTGAGCAGTTCTTC
CDR3: CASSLGDRVFTEQFF
V: TRBV5-1
J: TRBJ2-1
D: TRBD1
size: many

DNA: TGTGCCAGCAGCGTAGCCCTAAGGACAGGCTACACCGGGGAGCTGTTTTTT
CDR3: CASSVALRTGYTGELFF
V: TRBV9
J: TRBJ2-2
D: TRBD1
size: .

DNA: TGCGCCAGCAGCCACGGGACTAGCGGGGTCGTCTCCTACGAGCAGTACTTC
CDR3: CASSHGTSGVVSYEQYF
V: TRBV4-1
J: TRBJ2-7
D: TRBD2
size: .

DNA: TGTGCCAGCAGTGAAGCGGCGGAGCAGTACTTC
CDR3: CASSEAAEQYF
V: TRBV2
J: TRBJ2-7
D: .
size: few

DNA: TGTGCCTCCCGTGGTAGCGGGAATCGCTACAATGAGCAGTTCTTC
CDR3: CASRGSGNRYNEQFF
V: TRBV6-1
J: TRBJ2-1
D: TRBD2
size: few

DNA: TGCAGTGCTTGGGACAGGGGGCACAATGAGCAGTTCTTC
CDR3: CSAWDRGHNEQFF
V: TRBV20-1
J: TRBJ2-1
D: TRBD1
size: many